This T cell receptor beta chain was recorded in a study of technical replicates of blood from a handful of donors. Unmatched junction bases numbered 9, after V lost 6 bases and J lost 6 bases. The V gene's germline CDR1 is GTSNPN and CDR2 SVGIG (reference sequence). The CDR3 sequence is 13 residues long. The data were produced by immunoSEQ multiplex PCR, yet TCRdb's version contains in-frame clones alone and is incomplete. The table shows about 72,000 clones, with around 93% occurring only once. A single count supports this clone. This receptor was taken from a human donor in good health. V usage is TRBV30 and J usage is TRBJ2-7; TRBD1 agrees at 9 bases. Source material: T cells isolated from PBMCs. CDR3 amino acids: CACSGTGLFEQYF. CDR3 sequence (DNA): TGTGCCTGCTCCGGGACAGGGTTGTTCGAGCAGTACTTC.